Listed below are T cell receptor beta chains from one sample, sequenced in a study of CD8+ T cells in alopecia areata. Profiled with immunoSEQ multiplex PCR; TCRdb holds only in-frame clones, not every one. The data contain over 85,000 clones, 50% to 75% of them seen just once; the ten biggest clones take up about 14%. The starting material was CD8+ T cells sorted from blood, obtained at week 4, from a patient treated with tofacitinib. The receptors stem from a human donor with alopecia areata. CDR3s include the opening cysteine and the closing phenylalanine or tryptophan. The D gene is left open where the match is weak. Only part of the rows carry a size: once, few, many, or a class if the clone is expanded.

-	TRBJ2-3	TRBV30	-	TGTGCCTGGGCTGGGGCTTGGAATACGCAGTATTTT	CAWAGAWNTQYF
TRBD1	TRBJ2-7	TRBV25-1	once	TGTGCCAGCAGTGAGGGACAGAGCTACGAGCAGTACTTC	CASSEGQSYEQYF
-	TRBJ2-2	TRBV28	-	TGTGCCAGCAGCCTGATCAATACCGGGGAGCTGTTTTTT	CASSLINTGELFF
TRBD2	TRBJ2-1	TRBV7-3	-	TGTGCCAGCAGCTTATCCAGCGGGAGCTCAAATGAGCAGTTCTTC	CASSLSSGSSNEQFF
-	TRBJ1-1	TRBV27	-	TGTGCCAGCAGTTTAAGTACGGGGTTCACTGAAGCTTTCTTT	CASSLSTGFTEAFF
-	TRBJ1-1	TRBV4-1	once	TGCGCCAGCAGCCAAGTGGGGATGAACACTGAAGCTTTCTTT	CASSQVGMNTEAFF
TRBD1	TRBJ2-3	TRBV10-3	-	TGTGCCATCAGTGAGTCGGATATACCCCGGACAGGGCCCACAGATACGCAGTATTTT	CAISESDIPRTGPTDTQYF
TRBD2	TRBJ2-6	TRBV7-9	-	TGTGCCAGCAGCCTAACTAGCGGGCTCTCTGGGGCCAACGTCCTGACTTTC	CASSLTSGLSGANVLTF
-	TRBJ1-5	TRBV28	once	TGTGCCAGCAGTTTCCGGGGACACGAACAGCCCCAGCATTTT	CASSFRGHEQPQHF
-	TRBJ1-1	TRBV5-1	-	TGCGCCAGCAGCTTGGCCCCGAACACTGAAGCTTTCTTT	CASSLAPNTEAFF
-	TRBJ2-1	TRBV4-1	-	TGCGCCAGCAGCCAAGGGGACTCCATCATCTTC	CASSQGDSIIF
-	TRBJ1-1	TRBV5-4	-	TGTGCCAGCAGCTTGGAGTGGACGGAAAGCACTGAAGCTTTCTTT	CASSLEWTESTEAFF
TRBD1	TRBJ2-7	TRBV5-1	-	TGCGCCAGCAGTCCGACAGGGGGATCCGAGCAGTACTTC	CASSPTGGSEQYF
TRBD1	TRBJ1-2	TRBV29-1	-	TGCAGCGTTGAACGGGACAGGGCAGACTATGGCTACACCTTC	CSVERDRADYGYTF
-	TRBJ1-2	TRBV29-1	-	TGCAGCGTTGATCATGGCTACACCTTC	CSVDHGYTF
-	TRBJ2-3	TRBV18	few	TGTGCCAGCTCACCACTCGTCCAGGGGCCGGCAGATACGCAGTATTTT	CASSPLVQGPADTQYF
TRBD1	TRBJ1-6	TRBV2	-	TGTGCCAGCAGTGACGGACAGGGACGGTCACCCCTCCACTTT	CASSDGQGRSPLHF
-	TRBJ2-5	TRBV5-4	-	TGTGCCAGCAGCCGAGCCCCGTGGGGGGCCTCGAGGGAGGGAGAGACCCAGTACTTC	CASSRAPWGASREGETQYF
TRBD2	TRBJ2-7	TRBV5-1	few	TGCGCCAGCAGCTTCGGACTAGCGGGGCCTTACGAGCAGTACTTC	CASSFGLAGPYEQYF
-	TRBJ1-2	TRBV30	-	TGTGCCTGGAGTCCAGGGAACTATGGCTACACCTTC	CAWSPGNYGYTF
TRBD1	TRBJ1-1	TRBV15	-	TGTGCCACCAGATCTCGGACAGGGGGTAAATCTGAAGCTTTCTTT	CATRSRTGGKSEAFF
-	TRBJ1-6	TRBV5-1	-	TGCGCCAGCAGCCGACATTCCGGGACCCCGGGGAATTCACCCCTCCACTTT	CASSRHSGTPGNSPLHF
-	TRBJ2-2	TRBV9	-	TGTGCCAGCAGCGCCCGATCGGACCCAGGGATGCACACCGGGGAGCTGTTTTTT	CASSARSDPGMHTGELFF
-	TRBJ2-3	TRBV29-1	few	TGCAGCGCCCAACCCGGACGGGGAAAAAGCACAGATACGCAGTATTTT	CSAQPGRGKSTDTQYF
TRBD1	TRBJ1-5	TRBV5-1	-	TGCGCCAGCAGCCCTACAGGGGGCGGCAATCAGCCCCAGCATTTT	CASSPTGGGNQPQHF
TRBD2	TRBJ2-1	TRBV6-5	-	TGTGCCAGCAGTCTTTCCGGGACTAGTTTCGATGAGCAGTTCTTC	CASSLSGTSFDEQFF
TRBD1	TRBJ2-1	TRBV27	-	TGTGCCAGCAGTTCCATGGACAGGGGGAAACAGTTCTTC	CASSSMDRGKQFF
-	TRBJ1-2	TRBV27	-	TGTGCCAGCAGTCCGGGAGGGTCACCAAACTATGGCTACACCTTC	CASSPGGSPNYGYTF
TRBD2	TRBJ2-7	TRBV25-1	many	TGTGCCAGCAGTGATGCCGGGGGGAACGAGCAGTACTTC	CASSDAGGNEQYF
-	TRBJ1-6	TRBV6-6	-	TGTGCCAGCAGTGAGACGGACATTTATAATTCACCCCTCCACTTT	CASSETDIYNSPLHF
-	TRBJ2-2	TRBV7-6	once	TGTGCCAGCAGGGTCGGATGGGCGGTTGCCGGGGAGCTGTTTTTT	CASRVGWAVAGELFF
TRBD2	TRBJ2-1	TRBV11-2	-	TGTGCCAGCAGCCAAGACTGGACTAGCGGGAACAATGAGCAGTTCTTC	CASSQDWTSGNNEQFF
-	TRBJ2-1	TRBV27	-	TGTGCCAGCACCCTATCGGGACCCTACAATGAGCAGTTCTTC	CASTLSGPYNEQFF
-	TRBJ2-3	TRBV9	few	TGTGCCAGCAGCGTTTTTCATGAAGCCCTCGGCGTGGATACGCAGTATTTT	CASSVFHEALGVDTQYF
-	TRBJ2-5	TRBV4-1	-	TGCGCCAGCAGCCAAGAGGGGGGGGCCTTGGAGACCCAGTACTTC	CASSQEGGALETQYF
-	TRBJ2-1	TRBV2	-	TGTGCCAGCAGTGCAATGGCAGGCCCCTACAATGAGCAGTTCTTC	CASSAMAGPYNEQFF
TRBD2	TRBJ2-7	TRBV30	-	TGTGCCTGGAGTACAGGACTAGCGGGAGAGAAGGAGTACTTC	CAWSTGLAGEKEYF
TRBD2	TRBJ2-1	TRBV29-1	-	TGCAGCGTTGATCCCCCGCTAGCGGGGGGCTCCTACAATGAGCAGTTCTTC	CSVDPPLAGGSYNEQFF
TRBD1	TRBJ2-5	TRBV2	-	TGTGCCAGCACGGACAGGGGATTGCAAGAGACCCAGTACTTC	CASTDRGLQETQYF
TRBD2	TRBJ2-1	TRBV10-3	-	TGTGCCATACGGACTAGCGGGGAAACCTACAATGAGCAGTTCTTC	CAIRTSGETYNEQFF
TRBD2	TRBJ2-2	TRBV9	-	TGTGCCAGCAGCAAAAGATTTAGCGGGGTCAACACCGGGGAGCTGTTTTTT	CASSKRFSGVNTGELFF
TRBD1	TRBJ1-5	TRBV27	-	TGTGCCAGCAGTCCAGGGACAGGGGGACGACAGTCCCAGCATTTT	CASSPGTGGRQSQHF
-	TRBJ2-1	TRBV5-1	-	TGCGCCAGCAGCTTGGGTGGTTTTGAGCAGTTCTTC	CASSLGGFEQFF
-	TRBJ1-2	TRBV27	-	TGTGCCAGCAGTTTCACCAGTAACTATGGCTACACCTTC	CASSFTSNYGYTF
TRBD2	TRBJ2-1	TRBV29-1	-	TGCAGCGTTGAACAGGGACTAGCCAGCAATGAGCAGTTCTTC	CSVEQGLASNEQFF
-	TRBJ2-3	TRBV27	few	TGTGCGGCCGGGACCACAACAGATACGCAGTATTTT	CAAGTTTDTQYF
TRBD1	TRBJ1-1	TRBV29-1	few	TGCAGCGTTGAAGGGGACAGGGGGCCTTCTGCTTTCTTT	CSVEGDRGPSAFF
-	TRBJ2-5	TRBV5-6	few	TGTGCCAGCAGCTTGGCTGGGGGCCGACAGACCCAGTACTTC	CASSLAGGRQTQYF
-	TRBJ2-2	TRBV4-3	-	TGCGCCAGCAGCCAAGATCGTAGAGGGGGGACCGGGGAGCTGTTTTTT	CASSQDRRGGTGELFF
-	TRBJ2-1	TRBV6-5	-	TGTGCCAGCAGTACATCTGACTCCTACAATGAGCAGTTCTTC	CASSTSDSYNEQFF
TRBD2	TRBJ2-1	TRBV13	-	TGTGCCAGCAGCCCCTACCTAGCGGGTTCTTACAATGAGCAGTTCTTC	CASSPYLAGSYNEQFF